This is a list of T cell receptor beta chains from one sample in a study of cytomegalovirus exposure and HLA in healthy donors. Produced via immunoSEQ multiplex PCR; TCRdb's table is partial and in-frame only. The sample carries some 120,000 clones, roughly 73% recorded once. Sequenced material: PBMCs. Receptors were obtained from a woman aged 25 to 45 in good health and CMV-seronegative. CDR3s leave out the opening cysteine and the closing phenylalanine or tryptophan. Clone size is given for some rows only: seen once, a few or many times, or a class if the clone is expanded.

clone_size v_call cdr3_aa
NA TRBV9 ASSAAGGNQPQH
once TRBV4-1 ASSLVGLPGDEQF
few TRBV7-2 ASSSNRGWGGTEAF
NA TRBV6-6 ASGNKGETQY
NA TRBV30 AWSRASGGITYEQY
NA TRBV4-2 ASSLWQTENGYT
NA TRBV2 ASSEDRGGYT
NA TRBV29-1 SARTFYTGAGAVEQF
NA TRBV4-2 ASSQLLAGMTDTQY
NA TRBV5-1 ASSPLAENFYEQY
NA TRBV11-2 ASSFQGNQPQH
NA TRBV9 ASSVAPAGSNTGELF
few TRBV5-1 ASSRPGQNTDTQY